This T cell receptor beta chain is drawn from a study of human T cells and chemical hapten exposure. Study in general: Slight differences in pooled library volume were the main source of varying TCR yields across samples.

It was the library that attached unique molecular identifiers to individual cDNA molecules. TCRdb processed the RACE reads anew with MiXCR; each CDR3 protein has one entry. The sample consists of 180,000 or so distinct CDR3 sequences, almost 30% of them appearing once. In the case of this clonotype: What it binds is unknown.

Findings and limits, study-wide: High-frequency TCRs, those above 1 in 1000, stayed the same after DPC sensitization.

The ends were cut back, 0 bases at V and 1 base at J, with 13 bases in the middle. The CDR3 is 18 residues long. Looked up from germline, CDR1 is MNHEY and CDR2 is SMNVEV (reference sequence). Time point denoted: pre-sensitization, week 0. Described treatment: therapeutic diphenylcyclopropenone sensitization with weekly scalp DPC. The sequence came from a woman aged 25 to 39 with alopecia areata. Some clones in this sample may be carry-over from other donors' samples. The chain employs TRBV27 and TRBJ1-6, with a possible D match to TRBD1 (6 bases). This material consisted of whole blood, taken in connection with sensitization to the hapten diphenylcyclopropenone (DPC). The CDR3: CASSLSLRGSSYNSPLHF. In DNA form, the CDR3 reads TGTGCCAGCAGTTTATCGCTCAGGGGATCGTCCTATAATTCACCCCTCCACTTT.